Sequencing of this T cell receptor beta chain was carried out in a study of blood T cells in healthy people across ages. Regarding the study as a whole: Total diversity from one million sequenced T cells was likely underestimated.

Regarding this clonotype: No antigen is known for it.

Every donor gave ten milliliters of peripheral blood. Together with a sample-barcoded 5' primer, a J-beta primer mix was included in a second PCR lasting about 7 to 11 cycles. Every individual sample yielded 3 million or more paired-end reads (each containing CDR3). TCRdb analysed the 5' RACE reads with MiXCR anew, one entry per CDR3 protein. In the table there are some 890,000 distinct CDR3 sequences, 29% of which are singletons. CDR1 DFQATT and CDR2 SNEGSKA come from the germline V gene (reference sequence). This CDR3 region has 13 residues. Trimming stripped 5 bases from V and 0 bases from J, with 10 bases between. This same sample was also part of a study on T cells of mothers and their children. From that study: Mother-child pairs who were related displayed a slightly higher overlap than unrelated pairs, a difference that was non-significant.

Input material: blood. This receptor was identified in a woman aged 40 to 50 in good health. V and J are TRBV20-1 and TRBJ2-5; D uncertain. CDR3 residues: CSAPKSNQETQYF. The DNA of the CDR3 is TGCAGTGCTCCGAAAAGTAACCAAGAGACCCAGTACTTC.